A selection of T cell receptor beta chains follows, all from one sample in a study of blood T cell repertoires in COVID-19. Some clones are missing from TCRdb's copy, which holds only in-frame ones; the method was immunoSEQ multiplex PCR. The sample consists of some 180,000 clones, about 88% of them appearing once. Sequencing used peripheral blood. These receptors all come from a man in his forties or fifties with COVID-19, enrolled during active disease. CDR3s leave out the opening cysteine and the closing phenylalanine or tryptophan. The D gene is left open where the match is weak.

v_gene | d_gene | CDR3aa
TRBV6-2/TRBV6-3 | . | ASSHHREQYNEQF
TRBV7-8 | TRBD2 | ASSLSREAHNEQF
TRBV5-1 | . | ASSRARVTTEAF
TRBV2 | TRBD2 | ASSPTQGLAGGQGETQY
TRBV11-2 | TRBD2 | ASSRTSGSYNEQF
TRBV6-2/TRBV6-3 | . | ASSYGSYGYT
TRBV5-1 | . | ASSFVTEATQY
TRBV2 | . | ASMFRERTDTQY
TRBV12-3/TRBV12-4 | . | ASKPQNTGELF
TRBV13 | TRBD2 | ASSSALAGGRREQY
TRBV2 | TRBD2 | ASRLFGGSYNEQF
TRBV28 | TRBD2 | ASFDPTSPDTQY
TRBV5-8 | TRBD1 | ASSQPGTVQGNTIY
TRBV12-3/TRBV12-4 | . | ASSLLAGQPQH
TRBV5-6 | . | ASSLSSTYEQY
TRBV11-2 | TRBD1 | ASSFPGGEQY
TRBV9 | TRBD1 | ASSDGQGYEQY
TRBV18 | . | ASSPRAGDTDTQY
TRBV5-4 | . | ASSSDRGSYNEQF
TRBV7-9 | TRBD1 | ASSEDRVFYEQY
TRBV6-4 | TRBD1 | ASSASPGQGTDTQY
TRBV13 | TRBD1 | ASSRDRVTGELF
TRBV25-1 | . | ASKTNRPWGEETQY
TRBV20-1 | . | SASGGRGSSRNQPQH
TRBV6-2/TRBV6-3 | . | ASSTNSPLH
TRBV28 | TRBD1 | ASSGQGNSPLH
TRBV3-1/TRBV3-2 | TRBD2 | ASSQDARGGRDRHIQY
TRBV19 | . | ASSINLNNYEQY
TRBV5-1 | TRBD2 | ASSSGLAASYEQY
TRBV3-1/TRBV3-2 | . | ASSQEGGAAGELF
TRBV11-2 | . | ASSPGRGNQPQH
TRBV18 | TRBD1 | ASSPGQGANYGYT
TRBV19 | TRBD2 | ASKVLAPYNEQF
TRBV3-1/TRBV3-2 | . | ASTHRKKGYTEAF
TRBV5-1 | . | ASSITRQSTDTQY
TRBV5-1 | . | ASSLGLGQGQF
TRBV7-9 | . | ASSLAGVYYNEQF
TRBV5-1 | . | ASSLRRGPYEQY
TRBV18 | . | ASSDRGLSGNTIY
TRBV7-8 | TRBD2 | ASSLGLAGLSYEQY
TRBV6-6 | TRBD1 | ASSLQDRANTEAF
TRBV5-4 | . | ASSPQNQQGAWGYT
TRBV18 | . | ASSLQRGYEQY
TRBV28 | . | ASSRLDRRSTEAF
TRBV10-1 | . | ASQGNYGYT
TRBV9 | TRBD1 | ASSLGTGEGDGYT
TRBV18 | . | ASSPYTANTEAF